Listed below are T cell receptor beta chains from one sample, sequenced in a study of shared clonotypes between healthy human individuals. The method was immunoSEQ multiplex PCR; TCRdb's version includes in-frame clones alone and lacks a portion of them. The sample holds 2.5 million or so clones, more than 90% seen once. The sample taken for sequencing was naive CD4+ T cells sorted from blood. The receptors originated from a man aged 18 to 29 in good health. Both conserved end residues are part of each CDR3. D genes are given only for firm matches. Part of the rows lack a size; the others show once, few, many or a class for expanded clones.

>once|TRBV18|TRBJ1-4|.
CASSPVAVNEKLFF
TGTGCCAGCTCACCTGTCGCGGTTAATGAAAAACTGTTTTTT
>.|TRBV23-1|TRBJ2-1|.
CASSHLWTVSYNEQFF
TGCGCCAGCAGTCATTTGTGGACAGTCTCCTACAATGAGCAGTTCTTC
>.|TRBV9|TRBJ2-5|TRBD1
CASSSGDRGFQETQYF
TGTGCCAGCAGCTCTGGGGACAGGGGCTTTCAAGAGACCCAGTACTTC
>.|TRBV19|TRBJ2-4|TRBD1
CASRDRGLDIQYF
TGTGCCAGTCGGGACAGGGGGCTAGACATTCAGTACTTC
>.|TRBV11-1|TRBJ2-7|TRBD1
CASSSRGQVSGEQYF
TGTGCCAGCAGCTCCAGGGGGCAGGTTTCGGGCGAGCAGTACTTC
>.|TRBV18|TRBJ1-5|.
CASASGHSYQPQHF
TGTGCCAGCGCCTCGGGACACAGCTATCAGCCCCAGCATTTT
>.|TRBV6-5|TRBJ2-7|TRBD2
CASSLSGRSSYEQYF
TGTGCCAGCAGTCTTAGCGGGAGGAGCTCCTACGAGCAGTACTTC
>.|TRBV30|TRBJ2-7|TRBD1
CAWNKGAGKTYEQYF
TGTGCCTGGAACAAGGGGGCAGGAAAGACCTACGAGCAGTACTTC
>.|TRBV27|TRBJ1-4|.
CASSRDAATNEKLFF
TGTGCCAGCAGCCGGGACGCCGCAACTAATGAAAAACTGTTTTTT
>.|TRBV5-4|TRBJ2-2|.
CASSPDSRDTGELFF
TGTGCCAGCAGCCCGGACAGCCGCGACACCGGGGAGCTGTTTTTT
>.|TRBV7-2|TRBJ2-3|TRBD2
CASSFEPGTRADTQYF
TGTGCCAGCAGCTTCGAACCAGGGACTAGAGCAGATACGCAGTATTTT
>.|TRBV30|TRBJ1-2|.
CAWSVRLLGGLDYGYTF
TGTGCCTGGAGTGTACGCCTCCTAGGCGGGCTTGACTATGGCTACACCTTC
>.|TRBV9|TRBJ2-7|.
CASSPQGGATYEQYF
TGTGCCAGCAGCCCCCAAGGCGGGGCTACCTACGAGCAGTACTTC
>.|TRBV4-1|TRBJ2-5|.
CASSQDRTAAKETQYF
TGCGCCAGCAGCCAAGACCGAACCGCCGCGAAAGAGACCCAGTACTTC
>.|TRBV27|TRBJ2-3|.
CASSHGIPDTQYF
TGTGCCAGCAGTCACGGGATCCCAGATACGCAGTATTTT
>.|TRBV18|TRBJ1-2|.
CASSPRTEGYTF
TGTGCCAGCTCACCAAGGACAGAGGGCTACACCTTC
>.|TRBV14|TRBJ1-2|TRBD1
CASKSGTGLGYTF
TGTGCCAGCAAATCCGGGACAGGGTTAGGCTACACCTTC
>.|TRBV11-2|TRBJ1-1|.
CASSSGKTEAFF
TGTGCCAGCAGCTCCGGGAAGACTGAAGCTTTCTTT
>.|TRBV18|TRBJ2-7|.
CASSPQGEWEQYF
TGTGCCAGCTCACCACAGGGGGAGTGGGAGCAGTACTTC
>once|TRBV18|TRBJ2-5|TRBD1
CASSPRGTGGETQYF
TGTGCCAGCTCACCACGGGGAACAGGGGGCGAGACCCAGTACTTC
>.|TRBV10-3|TRBJ1-5|TRBD1
CAISDGQGNQPQHF
TGTGCCATCAGTGATGGACAGGGGAATCAGCCCCAGCATTTT
>.|TRBV10-3|TRBJ2-7|.
CAISDMGVGTYEQYF
TGTGCCATCAGTGATATGGGTGTAGGGACCTACGAGCAGTACTTC
>.|TRBV5-1|TRBJ1-5|TRBD1
CASRLTGDSNQPQHF
TGCGCCAGCAGACTTACAGGGGATAGCAATCAGCCCCAGCATTTT
>.|TRBV10-1|TRBJ2-2|.
CASSLGPTGELFF
TGCGCCAGTTCGCTGGGGCCCACCGGGGAGCTGTTTTTT
>.|TRBV6-5|TRBJ1-2|.
CASSYTQGNWLGYTF
TGTGCCAGCAGTTACACACAGGGAAATTGGCTTGGCTACACCTTC